This TCR beta chain was recorded in a study of blood T cells in healthy people across ages. Notes on the study in general: Across samples, TCR beta diversity tracked strongly with naive T cell percentage. A roughly linear age-dependent decrease characterized TCR beta diversity per million T cells.

It was with a sample-barcoded 5' primer and a J-beta primer mix that a second PCR of about 7 to 12 cycles was run. Each cDNA molecule was tagged by a template-switch adaptor that had 12 random nucleotides. Each CDR3 protein is one row after TCRdb ran MiXCR on the 5' RACE reads. Among approximately 1,000,000 distinct CDR3 sequences, 35% to 40% were seen once, and the ten largest hold around 13%. V shed 4 bases and J shed 3 bases, with 7 bases lying between them. Germline CDR1 and CDR2: MNHEY and SVGAGI. There are 14 residues in the CDR3. Each sample gave at least 6.5 million isolated PBMCs. About this clonotype itself: Its antigen is not identified.

The sequence was collected from a man younger than 30 in good health. The sequenced sample consisted of blood. The rearrangement uses TRBV6-5 and TRBJ1-6; D gene ambiguous. CDR3 DNA sequence: TGTGCCAGCAGTTTACAGCGCTATAATTCACCCCTCCACTTT. This translates into CASSLQRYNSPLHF.